These T cell receptor beta chains were read from a single sample in a study of blood T cells in healthy people across ages. MiXCR was run by TCRdb on the 5' RACE reads, yielding one entry per CDR3 protein. The sample contains fewer than 750,000 distinct CDR3 sequences, over 40% of which appear only once. The sequenced sample consisted of blood. Receptors originate from an elderly woman in good health. Each CDR3 is given with its conserved first and last residue. Each record gives: V gene, D gene, J gene, clone size, CDR3 protein, CDR3 DNA. The D gene is left open where the match is weak. Not all rows give a size; the values are once, few, many and, for expanded clones, a class.

>TRBV28|-|TRBJ2-7|many
CASATSSSYEQYF
TGTGCCAGCGCCACGTCGAGCTCCTACGAGCAGTACTTC
>TRBV28|TRBD2|TRBJ2-3|few
CASRSRGLAGARDTQYF
TGTGCCAGCAGAAGCCGGGGACTAGCGGGGGCGAGGGATACGCAGTATTTT
>TRBV12-3/TRBV12-4|TRBD2|TRBJ2-3|-
CASSLERGGWSTQYF
TGTGCCAGCAGTTTAGAGCGGGGGGGCTGGTCTACGCAGTATTTT
>TRBV20-1|-|TRBJ1-2|few
CSARPNTGVSGYTF
TGCAGTGCTAGACCTAACACAGGCGTGTCTGGCTACACCTTC
>TRBV7-2|TRBD2|TRBJ2-1|many
CASSASGGRTYNEQFF
TGTGCCAGCAGCGCGAGCGGGGGGCGGACCTACAATGAGCAGTTCTTC
>TRBV6-5|-|TRBJ1-5|many
CASREYRAGPQHF
TGTGCCAGCAGGGAGTACAGGGCTGGGCCCCAGCATTTT
>TRBV20-1|TRBD1|TRBJ2-7|few
CSLRGQATYGQYF
TGCAGCCTTAGGGGACAGGCGACCTACGGGCAGTACTTC
>TRBV4-2|-|TRBJ1-5|-
CASSQDQMYRQPQHF
TGTGCCAGCAGCCAAGATCAGATGTATCGGCAGCCCCAGCATTTT
>TRBV10-2|-|TRBJ2-1|many
CASGLSDEQFF
TGCGCCAGCGGCCTTAGCGATGAGCAGTTCTTC
>TRBV20-1|TRBD2|TRBJ2-1|few
CRWGGLAGETSSYNEQFF
TGCAGGTGGGGCGGGCTAGCGGGGGAAACGAGCTCCTACAATGAGCAGTTCTTC
>TRBV4-2|TRBD2|TRBJ2-5|-
CASSQEQAGVYETQYF
TGTGCCAGCAGCCAAGAACAGGCGGGAGTATATGAGACCCAGTACTTC
>TRBV21-1|-|TRBJ2-3|-
CASSKVRVLREGTDTQYF
TGTGCCAGCAGCAAAGTACGTGTGCTGCGGGAGGGGACAGATACGCAGTATTTT
>TRBV7-2|TRBD1|TRBJ2-2|-
CASTGQGQNAGELFF
TGTGCCAGCACCGGACAGGGACAGAACGCCGGGGAGCTGTTTTTT
>TRBV5-1|TRBD2|TRBJ2-1|-
CASSFGVGGSSYEQFF
TGCGCCAGCAGCTTCGGCGTTGGCGGGAGCTCCTACGAGCAGTTCTTC
>TRBV20-1|TRBD1|TRBJ2-5|many
CSATLGQGQETQYF
TGCAGTGCTACCCTTGGACAGGGACAAGAGACCCAGTACTTC
>TRBV25-1|-|TRBJ2-7|-
CASRNRVSYEQYF
TGTGCCAGTAGAAACAGGGTTTCCTACGAGCAGTACTTC
>TRBV20-1|-|TRBJ1-4|-
CSARPDLRAGNEKLFF
TGCAGTGCTCGACCGGACCTCCGTGCTGGTAATGAAAAACTGTTTTTT
>TRBV12-3/TRBV12-4|-|TRBJ2-7|-
CASRPLSRAYEQYF
TGTGCCAGCAGGCCCTTGAGCAGGGCCTACGAGCAGTACTTC
>TRBV5-1|-|TRBJ2-5|-
CASSTLQLSQETQYF
TGCGCCAGCAGCACTTTACAGCTTTCCCAAGAGACCCAGTACTTC
>TRBV12-3/TRBV12-4|-|TRBJ2-3|many
CASSSRGRKSTDTQYF
TGTGCCAGCAGTTCACGGGGACGAAAGAGCACAGATACGCAGTATTTT
>TRBV28|TRBD1|TRBJ2-1|-
CATNGDRVNLYGEQFF
TGTGCCACCAACGGGGACAGGGTGAACCTCTACGGTGAGCAGTTCTTC
>TRBV19|-|TRBJ2-1|-
CASWEWGSDEQFF
TGTGCCAGTTGGGAATGGGGTAGCGATGAGCAGTTCTTC
>TRBV2|TRBD2|TRBJ2-2|-
CASSASGRNTGELFF
TGTGCCAGCAGTGCTAGCGGAAGGAACACCGGGGAGCTGTTTTTT
>TRBV20-1|-|TRBJ1-2|-
CSASGRSGYTF
TGCAGTGCTAGTGGAAGAAGTGGCTACACCTTC
>TRBV9|TRBD1|TRBJ2-4|many
CASSARGQQNIQYF
TGTGCCAGCAGCGCAAGGGGACAGCAAAACATTCAGTACTTC
>TRBV29-1|-|TRBJ2-4|few
CSVDPGQNIQYF
TGCAGCGTTGACCCAGGCCAAAACATTCAGTACTTC
>TRBV14|-|TRBJ2-1|-
CASSRSSADEQFF
TGTGCCAGCAGCCGCTCCAGTGCCGATGAGCAGTTCTTC
>TRBV12-3/TRBV12-4|TRBD2|TRBJ2-1|few
CASSSLAGDGVEQFF
TGTGCCAGCAGTTCACTAGCGGGAGATGGGGTAGAGCAGTTCTTC
>TRBV9|-|TRBJ2-1|-
CVSSVSGSSYNEQFF
TGTGTCAGCAGCGTAAGCGGAAGCTCCTACAATGAGCAGTTCTTC
>TRBV12-3/TRBV12-4|-|TRBJ2-7|-
CASSKGLRAYEQYF
TGTGCCAGCAGTAAAGGTCTCAGAGCCTACGAGCAGTACTTC
>TRBV11-2|TRBD2|TRBJ2-7|many
CASSLGPGLASYEQYF
TGTGCCAGCAGCTTAGGGCCGGGACTAGCATCCTACGAGCAGTACTTC
>TRBV10-3|-|TRBJ1-5|-
CAISDIGNQPQHF
TGTGCCATCAGTGATATTGGCAATCAGCCCCAGCATTTT
>TRBV7-9|TRBD2|TRBJ2-4|-
CASSLAWSAGGEDKNIQYF
TGTGCCAGCAGCTTAGCCTGGAGCGCGGGGGGTGAAGACAAAAACATTCAGTACTTC
>TRBV15|-|TRBJ2-5|-
CATLSGETQYF
TGTGCCACCTTAAGCGGGGAGACCCAGTACTTC
>TRBV5-1|-|TRBJ1-1|-
CASSLEGQGGTKAFF
TGCGCCAGCAGCTTGGAGGGTCAGGGAGGCACTAAAGCTTTCTTT
>TRBV7-9|-|TRBJ2-1|many
CASSFRALSRNEQFF
TGTGCCAGCAGCTTCCGTGCACTTTCCAGGAATGAGCAGTTCTTC
>TRBV28|TRBD1|TRBJ2-3|-
CASSLSGQGRDTQYF
TGCGCCAGCAGTTTATCCGGACAGGGGAGGGATACGCAGTATTTT
>TRBV5-1|TRBD2|TRBJ2-3|-
CASSLARLAVDTQYF
TGCGCCAGCAGCTTGGCCCGACTAGCGGTCGATACGCAGTATTTT
>TRBV12-3/TRBV12-4|TRBD2|TRBJ2-7|-
CASRRSSGGSYEQYF
TGTGCCAGCAGGAGGTCTAGCGGAGGCTCCTACGAGCAGTACTTC
>TRBV15|-|TRBJ2-5|-
CATSTLATSETQYF
TGTGCCACCAGCACACTAGCCACCAGCGAGACCCAGTACTTC
>TRBV10-3|TRBD2|TRBJ2-5|-
CAISAAPGTSGLNEQYF
TGTGCCATCAGTGCGGCACCAGGGACTAGCGGACTCAATGAGCAGTACTTC
>TRBV7-2|TRBD1|TRBJ2-4|-
CASSLEGTAQNIQYF
TGTGCCAGCAGCTTAGAAGGGACAGCCCAAAACATTCAGTACTTC
>TRBV10-3|-|TRBJ2-5|-
CAISVEGETQYF
TGTGCCATCAGTGTGGAGGGAGAGACCCAGTACTTC
>TRBV13|-|TRBJ2-3|-
CASSLGGLKTDTQYF
TGTGCCAGCAGCTTAGGGGGGCTTAAAACAGATACGCAGTATTTT
>TRBV12-3/TRBV12-4|-|TRBJ2-3|few
CASSLDGASTDTQYF
TGTGCCAGCAGTTTGGACGGGGCGAGTACAGATACGCAGTATTTT
>TRBV9|TRBD2|TRBJ2-1|-
CASSVSGGGGNEQFF
TGTGCCAGCAGCGTATCTGGCGGGGGGGGCAATGAGCAGTTCTTC
>TRBV28|-|TRBJ2-7|many
CASTRPSTSSYEQYF
TGTGCCAGCACCCGGCCTTCTACGAGCTCCTACGAGCAGTACTTC
>TRBV9|TRBD1|TRBJ1-1|-
CASSVRQGIPEAFF
TGTGCCAGCAGCGTGCGACAGGGGATTCCTGAAGCTTTCTTT
>TRBV5-5|-|TRBJ1-1|-
CASSLDIRNTEAFF
TGTGCCAGCAGCTTGGACATAAGGAACACTGAAGCTTTCTTT
>TRBV10-2|-|TRBJ2-1|-
CASSDGPLDNEQFF
TGCGCCAGCAGTGACGGGCCTCTTGACAATGAGCAGTTCTTC
>TRBV12-3/TRBV12-4|-|TRBJ1-2|-
CASSFGRAIPNYGYTF
TGTGCCAGCAGTTTCGGCAGGGCCATCCCTAACTATGGCTACACCTTC
>TRBV4-1|-|TRBJ1-5|many
CASKSRLQGNQPQHF
TGCGCCAGCAAGAGCCGACTGCAGGGCAATCAGCCCCAGCATTTT
>TRBV6-2/TRBV6-3|TRBD2|TRBJ2-1|-
CASGSGGDEQFF
TGTGCCAGCGGGAGCGGGGGGGATGAGCAGTTCTTC
>TRBV29-1|-|TRBJ2-5|many
CSVARDQETQYF
TGCAGCGTTGCGAGGGATCAAGAGACCCAGTACTTC
>TRBV5-1|TRBD1|TRBJ2-5|many
CASSETGEETQYF
TGCGCCAGCAGCGAGACAGGGGAAGAGACCCAGTACTTC
>TRBV5-1|-|TRBJ2-6|few
CASAGGLLSGANVLTF
TGCGCCAGCGCAGGGGGACTGCTTTCTGGGGCCAACGTCCTGACTTTC
>TRBV3-1|TRBD2|TRBJ2-7|many
CASSPSSGSSYEQYF
TGTGCCAGCAGCCCTTCTAGCGGTAGCTCCTACGAGCAGTACTTC
>TRBV10-3|TRBD1|TRBJ2-1|-
CAIRDYRGQVNEQFF
TGTGCCATCAGAGACTACAGGGGACAGGTCAATGAGCAGTTCTTC
>TRBV6-5|-|TRBJ2-7|-
CAWPGYEQYF
TGTGCCTGGCCAGGCTACGAGCAGTACTTC
>TRBV9|-|TRBJ1-3|-
CASSVAREAPGTTIYF
TGTGCCAGCAGCGTAGCTCGGGAAGCTCCTGGAACCACCATATATTTT